Listed here are 9 T cell receptor beta chains from one sample, sequenced in a study of cytomegalovirus exposure and HLA in healthy donors. PCR was performed using 60 Vbeta and 13 Jbeta primers. The protocol was immunoSEQ multiplex PCR, while the TCRdb copy is restricted to in-frame clones and leaves out a portion. The sample has about 100,000 clones, roughly three quarters seen once. Sequencing input: PBMCs. The receptors stem from a woman in her sixties or seventies in good health and CMV-seronegative.

The chain joins TRBV30 to TRBJ1-4; TRBD1 matches at 7 bases. The CDR3 runs 12 residues. Germline assignment: CDR1 GTSNPN and CDR2 SVGIG (reference sequence). V was pared by 4 bases and J by 7 bases, with 3 bases of the junction left unmatched. In DNA, the CDR3 is TGTGCCTGGACAGGGGGAGGTGAAAAACTGTTTTTT. This encodes CAWTGGGEKLFF.

Here the CDR3 reads CASSPIGDTEAFF. The CDR3 DNA reads TGTGCCAGCAGTCCGATCGGGGATACTGAAGCTTTCTTT. The chain couples TRBV6-5 to TRBJ1-1; D gene unclear. Looked up from germline, CDR1 is MNHEY and CDR2 is SVGAGI. Trimming removed 5 bases from V and 5 bases from J, with 12 bases in between. This CDR3 is built from 13 residues.

The chain employs TRBV5-1 and TRBJ2-1; tentatively, D is TRBD2 (6 bases). Germline lookup yields CDR1 SGHRS and CDR2 YFSETQ. The CDR3 is 15 residues long. V lost 4 bases to trimming and J lost 1 base, with 12 bases between them. The CDR3 bases are TGCGCCAGCAGCCCCTCTAGCGTGTCCTACAATGAGCAGTTCTTC. This gives the protein CASSPSSVSYNEQFF.

As DNA, the CDR3 is TGTGCCAGCAGTTCGGGACAGTCGATCTACGAGCAGTACTTC. It specifies CASSSGQSIYEQYF. This chain uses TRBV28 with TRBJ2-7, with 7 nucleotides matching TRBD1. Germline CDR1 and CDR2: MDHEN and SYDVKM. Trimming took 4 bases from V and 3 from J; bases not matched to a gene: 6. The CDR3 is 14 residues long.

This chain joins TRBV4-1 and TRBJ1-3; 9 nucleotides align to TRBD1. The germline gives CDR1 MGHRA, CDR2 YSYEKL. V was pared by 2 bases and J by 6 bases, with 8 bases of the junction left unmatched. This CDR3 is built from 16 residues. CDR3 residues: CASSQPPGTGSNTIYF. The DNA of the CDR3 is TGCGCCAGCAGCCAACCACCCGGGACAGGGTCAAACACCATATATTTT.

There are a few counts of this clone. The rearrangement links TRBV7-9 to TRBJ1-1; TRBD1 matches 9 bases. Trimming removed 3 bases from V and 1 base from J; junction bases left unmatched: 6. The CDR3 sequence is 16 residues long. Looked up from germline, CDR1 is SEHNR and CDR2 is FQNEAQ (reference sequence). The chain's CDR3 is CASSLTGGGTNTEAFF. In DNA, the CDR3 is TGTGCCAGCAGCTTGACAGGGGGAGGTACGAACACTGAAGCTTTCTTT.

The DNA for the CDR3 is TGTGCCAGCAGTGGCGAGACTTATGGCTACACCTTC. It translates to CASSGETYGYTF. V gene TRBV2 combines with J gene TRBJ1-2; unclear D gene. Trimming removed 4 bases from V and 5 bases from J, with 8 bases in between. This CDR3 is built from 12 residues. Germline V gene lookup returns CDR1 SNHLY and CDR2 FYNNEI.

The chain employs TRBV19 and TRBJ2-7; perhaps TRBD2 as D (6 bases). The CDR3 is made up of 14 amino acids. Germline CDR1 LNHDA, CDR2 SQIVND (reference sequence). The V end lost 4 bases, the J end lost 2 bases, and 12 bases lay between the germline ends. CDR3: CASSSLARAYEQYF. In DNA form, the CDR3 reads TGTGCCAGTAGTAGCCTAGCGCGAGCCTACGAGCAGTACTTC.

This clone has only a few counts. The chain employs TRBV5-1 and TRBJ2-3, with 13 bases matching TRBD2. The CDR3 is 19 residues long. Unmatched junction bases numbered 9, after V lost 0 bases and J lost 2 bases. Germline V gene lookup returns CDR1 SGHRS and CDR2 YFSETQ. The CDR3 sequence: CASSLAGGLAGSDTDTQYF. The CDR3 DNA reads as TGCGCCAGCAGCTTGGCCGGGGGACTAGCGGGGTCCGACACAGATACGCAGTATTTT.